These 14 T cell receptor beta chains share one sample of origin, sequenced in a study of T cell responses to AZD1222 COVID-19 vaccine. Profiled with immunoSEQ multiplex PCR; TCRdb holds only in-frame clones, not every one. The sample includes more than 150,000 clones, over 80% of them seen just once. This material consisted of peripheral blood, taken on day 0 of AZD1222 vaccination. The receptors derive from an adult in good health.

The CDR3: CASSQGYKDRGRQPQHF. DNA for the CDR3: TGCGCCAGCAGCCAAGGTTACAAGGACAGGGGGCGACAGCCCCAGCATTTT. The chain is built from TRBV4-1 and TRBJ1-5, with 11 bases aligning to TRBD1. This CDR3 has 17 amino acids. Germline V gene data show CDR1 as MGHRA and CDR2 as YSYEKL. J gave up 7 bases and V 1 base, and 9 bases lay outside the gene matches.

The rearrangement uses TRBV28 and TRBJ1-1; D is unclear. CDR1 and CDR2 (germline): MDHEN, SYDVKM. The V end was cut by 6 bases, the J end by 2 bases, with 4 bases between. The CDR3 covers 11 residues. The chain's CDR3 is CASRINTEAFF. As DNA, the CDR3 is TGTGCCAGCAGAATAAACACTGAAGCTTTCTTT.

This clone has a single count. J is TRBJ2-7 and V is TRBV6-5, with D possibly TRBD1 on 6 matching bases. The CDR3 is made up of 15 amino acids. Germline V gene sequence: CDR1 MNHEY, CDR2 SVGAGI. V dropped 6 bases and J dropped 0 bases, with 15 bases sitting between them. This chain's CDR3 is CASSSTGLSSYEQYF. CDR3 coding DNA: TGTGCCAGCAGCTCTACAGGGCTAAGCTCCTACGAGCAGTACTTC.

The CDR3 sequence: CASSLSQGINEKLFF. CDR3 bases: TGTGCCAGCAGTTTATCGCAAGGGATTAATGAAAAACTGTTTTTT. This chain uses TRBV27 with TRBJ1-4; the D is unclear. The CDR3 loop spans 15 amino acids. Germline V gives CDR1 MNHEY, CDR2 SMNVEV (reference sequence). The V and J ends lost 0 bases and 4 bases respectively, with 9 bases between them.

The rearrangement links TRBV30 to TRBJ2-2; D unclear. The CDR3 is 11 residues long. Germline V gene sequence: CDR1 GTSNPN, CDR2 SVGIG (reference sequence). The V end lost 0 bases, the J end lost 7 bases, and 3 bases lay between the germline ends. The CDR3 DNA is TGTGCCTGGAGTGTACGCGGGGAGCTGTTTTTT. Its translation is CAWSVRGELFF.

The chain uses TRBV7-9 and TRBJ2-7; 9 bases line up with TRBD2. The V gene end was trimmed by 9 bases and the J gene end by 2 bases; junction bases not matched to a gene: 11. The CDR3 is 15 amino acids. CDR1 is SEHNR, CDR2 FQNEAQ, per germline (reference sequence). The CDR3 sequence: CASTDSSGVTYEQYF. The DNA for the CDR3 is TGTGCCAGTACAGACTCTAGCGGGGTAACCTACGAGCAGTACTTC.

The J gene is TRBJ2-3, the V gene TRBV5-1; the match to TRBD2 covers 13 bases. There are 17 residues in the CDR3. The trim removed 3 bases at V and 2 bases at J, leaving 6 bases unmatched. Germline V gives CDR1 SGHRS, CDR2 YFSETQ. Written as DNA, the CDR3 is TGCGCCAGCAGCTGGCCCACTAGCGGGGGGGACACAGATACGCAGTATTTT. This sequence encodes CASSWPTSGGDTDTQYF. The entire variable domain, with the rest obtained from reference TRBV5-1 and TRBJ2-3, is as follows: KAGVTQTPRYLIKTRGQQVTLSCSPISGHRSVSWYQQTPGQGLQFLFEYFSETQRNKGNFPGRFSGRQFSNSRSEMNVSTLELGDSALYLCASSWPTSGGDTDTQYFGPGTRLTVL.

V and J are TRBV7-6 and TRBJ2-5; 14 positions agree with TRBD2. The CDR3 sequence is 16 residues long. With V trimmed by 1 base and J by 5 bases, 3 bases remained unmatched. Germline assignment: CDR1 SGHVS and CDR2 FNYEAQ. For the CDR3, the DNA is TGTGCCAGCAGCTTAGGACTAGCGGGGGGGTCGGAGACCCAGTACTTC. This sequence encodes CASSLGLAGGSETQYF.

V is TRBV10-3 and J is TRBJ2-1; possible D gene TRBD2, 5 bases. V was cut by 5 bases and J by 5 bases, with 16 bases left in between. The length of the CDR3 is 15 residues. The V gene's germline CDR1 is ENHRY and CDR2 SYGVKD. In DNA form, the CDR3 reads TGTGCCATCAGTCGAGTTGCGGGCAACAACAATGAGCAGTTCTTC. Translated, it gives CAISRVAGNNNEQFF.

The CDR3 region is CASSWGDRASNEKLFF. The CDR3 bases are TGTGCCAGCAGCTGGGGGGACAGGGCTAGTAATGAAAAACTGTTTTTT. J is TRBJ1-4 and V is TRBV5-8; 9 bases line up with TRBD1. Per germline, CDR1 SGHTS and CDR2 YDEGEE. The CDR3 consists of 16 residues. The V gene end was trimmed by 3 bases and the J gene end by 4 bases; junction bases not matched to a gene: 7.

The V and J genes are TRBV6-5 and TRBJ1-6; D unclear. The V gene lost 7 bases and the J gene lost 8 bases, with 12 bases spanning the gap. CDR3 length: 13 amino acids. Germline V gives CDR1 MNHEY, CDR2 SVGAGI. CDR3 region: CASNRGSHSPLHF. CDR3 bases: TGTGCCAGCAACCGCGGGAGTCATTCACCCCTCCACTTT.

This chain uses TRBV24-1 with TRBJ1-2; D is undetermined. V dropped 4 bases and J dropped 4 bases, with 12 bases sitting between them. Germline lookup yields CDR1 KGHDR and CDR2 SFDVKD. This CDR3 region has 14 residues. CDR3 coding DNA: TGTGCCACCAGTGACTCAACCACACCCTATGGCTACACCTTC. It codes for CATSDSTTPYGYTF.

J is TRBJ1-4 and V is TRBV19; perhaps TRBD1 as D (6 bases). Germline V gene lookup returns CDR1 LNHDA and CDR2 SQIVND (reference sequence). This CDR3 contains 16 residues. The V end was cut by 6 bases, the J end by 7 bases, with 21 bases between. The CDR3 loop is CASRSRGRDISEKLFF. CDR3 bases: TGTGCCAGTAGATCGCGTGGGAGGGACATAAGTGAAAAACTGTTTTTT.

J is TRBJ1-2 and V is TRBV19; D not certain. Germline V gene data show CDR1 as LNHDA and CDR2 as SQIVND (reference sequence). The CDR3 spans 14 residues. Trimming removed 5 bases at V and 4 bases at J, with 14 bases between. CDR3 loop: CASSAIGPPYGYTF. The CDR3 DNA follows: TGTGCCAGTAGTGCCATAGGGCCGCCCTATGGCTACACCTTC.